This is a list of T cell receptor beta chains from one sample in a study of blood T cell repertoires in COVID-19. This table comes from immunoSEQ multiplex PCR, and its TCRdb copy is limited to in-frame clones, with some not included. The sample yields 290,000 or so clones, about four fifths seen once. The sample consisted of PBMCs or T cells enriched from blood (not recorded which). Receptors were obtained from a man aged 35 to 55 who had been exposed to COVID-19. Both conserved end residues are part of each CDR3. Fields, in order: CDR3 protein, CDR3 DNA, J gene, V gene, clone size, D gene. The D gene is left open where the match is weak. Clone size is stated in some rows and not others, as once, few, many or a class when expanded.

CDR3aa: CASSDRGRNTEAFF; CDR3nt: TGTGCCAGCTCCGACAGGGGCCGGAACACTGAAGCTTTCTTT; j_gene: TRBJ1-1; v_gene: TRBV27; abundance: once; d_gene: TRBD1
CDR3aa: CASSSDRPGMNTEAFF; CDR3nt: TGTGCCAGCAGTTCGGACAGGCCCGGGATGAACACTGAAGCTTTCTTT; j_gene: TRBJ1-1; v_gene: TRBV2; abundance: NA; d_gene: TRBD1
CDR3aa: CASSQEGVGSSYNEQFF; CDR3nt: TGCGCCAGCAGCCAAGAAGGTGTAGGGAGCTCCTACAATGAGCAGTTCTTC; j_gene: TRBJ2-1; v_gene: TRBV4-1; abundance: NA; d_gene: NA
CDR3aa: CASSTSGSATGELFF; CDR3nt: TGCGCCAGCAGCACCAGCGGGAGCGCCACCGGGGAGCTGTTTTTT; j_gene: TRBJ2-2; v_gene: TRBV4-1; abundance: NA; d_gene: TRBD2
CDR3aa: CASRLGETYNSPLHF; CDR3nt: TGTGCCAGCAGGCTCGGAGAGACCTATAATTCACCCCTCCACTTT; j_gene: TRBJ1-6; v_gene: TRBV9; abundance: NA; d_gene: NA
CDR3aa: CASSPQGARINQPQHF; CDR3nt: TGTGCCAGCAGCCCACAGGGGGCGCGCATCAATCAGCCCCAGCATTTT; j_gene: TRBJ1-5; v_gene: TRBV7-8; abundance: NA; d_gene: TRBD1
CDR3aa: CASSPGRFLANYGYTF; CDR3nt: TGTGCCAGCAGCCCAGGGAGGTTCTTAGCTAACTATGGCTACACCTTC; j_gene: TRBJ1-2; v_gene: TRBV5-6; abundance: NA; d_gene: NA
CDR3aa: CASSQGGHTQYF; CDR3nt: TGTGCCAGCAGCCAAGGTGGGCACACGCAGTATTTT; j_gene: TRBJ2-3; v_gene: TRBV14; abundance: NA; d_gene: NA
CDR3aa: CASSHRVPGELFF; CDR3nt: TGTGCCAGCAGCCACAGGGTCCCCGGGGAGCTGTTTTTT; j_gene: TRBJ2-2; v_gene: TRBV7-9; abundance: NA; d_gene: NA
CDR3aa: CASSRQGIGSYTF; CDR3nt: TGTGCCAGCAGCCGACAGGGTATCGGAAGCTACACCTTC; j_gene: TRBJ1-2; v_gene: TRBV5-5; abundance: once; d_gene: TRBD1
CDR3aa: CASSRVTEAFF; CDR3nt: TGTGCCAGCAGTCGGGTAACTGAAGCTTTCTTT; j_gene: TRBJ1-1; v_gene: TRBV6-5; abundance: NA; d_gene: NA
CDR3aa: CASSRGQGSYAFF; CDR3nt: TGTGCCAGCTCACGCGGACAGGGATCCTACGCTTTCTTT; j_gene: TRBJ1-1; v_gene: TRBV18; abundance: once; d_gene: TRBD1
CDR3aa: CATSDLRSVKMNTEAFF; CDR3nt: TGTGCCACCAGTGATTTGAGAAGCGTAAAGATGAACACTGAAGCTTTCTTT; j_gene: TRBJ1-1; v_gene: TRBV24-1; abundance: NA; d_gene: NA
CDR3aa: CASSKGPVSGGLSSYNEQFF; CDR3nt: TGTGCCAGCAGCAAAGGGCCCGTCAGCGGGGGACTCAGCTCCTACAATGAGCAGTTCTTC; j_gene: TRBJ2-1; v_gene: TRBV9; abundance: NA; d_gene: TRBD2
CDR3aa: CASSPTVSNYGYTF; CDR3nt: TGTGCCAGCAGTCCGACAGTATCTAACTATGGCTACACCTTC; j_gene: TRBJ1-2; v_gene: TRBV6-4; abundance: NA; d_gene: NA
CDR3aa: CASSALPGQGATLETQYF; CDR3nt: TGTGCCAGCAGCGCCCTCCCTGGACAGGGGGCGACGTTGGAGACCCAGTACTTC; j_gene: TRBJ2-5; v_gene: TRBV9; abundance: NA; d_gene: TRBD1
CDR3aa: CASSARGSGEKLFF; CDR3nt: TGCGCCAGCAGCGCCCGGGGGTCGGGTGAAAAACTGTTTTTT; j_gene: TRBJ1-4; v_gene: TRBV5-1; abundance: NA; d_gene: NA
CDR3aa: CASSVGAQSYEQYF; CDR3nt: TGTGCCAGCAGCGTAGGAGCACAGAGCTACGAGCAGTACTTC; j_gene: TRBJ2-7; v_gene: TRBV9; abundance: NA; d_gene: NA
CDR3aa: CATSGTSGRDSSYEQYF; CDR3nt: TGTGCCACCTCCGGGACTAGCGGGAGGGATAGCTCCTACGAGCAGTACTTC; j_gene: TRBJ2-7; v_gene: TRBV7-3; abundance: NA; d_gene: TRBD2
CDR3aa: CASSVLSGNTIYF; CDR3nt: TGTGCCAGCAGTGTTCTCTCTGGAAACACCATATATTTT; j_gene: TRBJ1-3; v_gene: TRBV2; abundance: NA; d_gene: NA
CDR3aa: CAISVDSYEQFF; CDR3nt: TGTGCCATCAGTGTGGACTCATATGAGCAGTTCTTC; j_gene: TRBJ2-1; v_gene: TRBV10-3; abundance: few; d_gene: NA
CDR3aa: CASSPPPSGTSDNEQFF; CDR3nt: TGTGCCAGCAGCCCGCCCCCCTCCGGGACTAGCGACAATGAGCAGTTCTTC; j_gene: TRBJ2-1; v_gene: TRBV5-4; abundance: NA; d_gene: TRBD2
CDR3aa: CASSVTRQGNTIYF; CDR3nt: TGTGCCAGCAGCGTGACGAGACAGGGAAACACCATATATTTT; j_gene: TRBJ1-3; v_gene: TRBV11-3; abundance: NA; d_gene: NA
CDR3aa: CASSLVFDGVEQYF; CDR3nt: TGTGCCAGCAGCTTAGTCTTCGACGGGGTCGAGCAGTACTTC; j_gene: TRBJ2-7; v_gene: TRBV7-9; abundance: NA; d_gene: NA
CDR3aa: CATIRDFSSSYNEQFF; CDR3nt: TGTGCCACCATCCGGGACTTCTCGAGCTCCTACAATGAGCAGTTCTTC; j_gene: TRBJ2-1; v_gene: TRBV15; abundance: NA; d_gene: NA
CDR3aa: CASSLVRGPGGELFF; CDR3nt: TGTGCCAGCAGCTTAGTCAGGGGACCGGGCGGGGAGCTGTTTTTT; j_gene: TRBJ2-2; v_gene: TRBV11-2; abundance: NA; d_gene: NA
CDR3aa: CAWSSPGDGGNGYTF; CDR3nt: TGTGCCTGGAGTTCTCCAGGGGATGGGGGAAATGGCTACACCTTC; j_gene: TRBJ1-2; v_gene: TRBV30; abundance: NA; d_gene: NA
CDR3aa: CAIKADLDSYEQYF; CDR3nt: TGTGCCATCAAAGCGGACTTGGACTCCTACGAGCAGTACTTC; j_gene: TRBJ2-7; v_gene: TRBV10-3; abundance: NA; d_gene: NA
CDR3aa: CASSRESLGGVNYGYTF; CDR3nt: TGTGCCAGCAGCCGCGAGTCCCTAGGAGGGGTTAACTATGGCTACACCTTC; j_gene: TRBJ1-2; v_gene: TRBV2; abundance: NA; d_gene: NA
CDR3aa: CASRRGWNTEAFF; CDR3nt: TGTGCCAGCAGGAGAGGGTGGAACACTGAAGCTTTCTTT; j_gene: TRBJ1-1; v_gene: TRBV2; abundance: NA; d_gene: NA
CDR3aa: CAWIWQGNTIYF; CDR3nt: TGTGCCTGGATTTGGCAGGGGAACACCATATATTTT; j_gene: TRBJ1-3; v_gene: TRBV30; abundance: NA; d_gene: NA
CDR3aa: CASSIEVRSRSSTDTQYF; CDR3nt: TGTGCCAGTAGTATAGAGGTCCGAAGCAGGTCTAGCACAGATACGCAGTATTTT; j_gene: TRBJ2-3; v_gene: TRBV19; abundance: NA; d_gene: NA
CDR3aa: CASSAEDRFYNSPLHF; CDR3nt: TGTGCCAGCAGCGCCGAGGATCGGTTCTATAATTCACCCCTCCACTTT; j_gene: TRBJ1-6; v_gene: TRBV9; abundance: NA; d_gene: NA